This is a list of T cell receptor beta chains from one sample in a study of blood T cell repertoires in COVID-19. The assay was immunoSEQ multiplex PCR, and TCRdb's table has in-frame clones only and misses some. The sample carries about 200,000 clones, 85% to 90% recorded once. The sequenced sample was peripheral blood. The receptor set was obtained from a woman aged 50 to 65 with acute or convalescent COVID-19. Both conserved end residues are part of each CDR3. The order of the fields is V gene, clone size, J gene, D gene, CDR3 DNA, CDR3 protein. The D gene is left open where the match is weak. Clone size is stated in some rows and not others, as once, few, many or a class when expanded.

>TRBV19|.|TRBJ2-3|.
TGTGCCAGTAGTAACGACAGGTCCCCCACAGATACGCAGTATTTT
CASSNDRSPTDTQYF
>TRBV25-1|.|TRBJ1-5|.
TGTGCCAGCGACCGGGACAAGAATCAGCCCCAGCATTTT
CASDRDKNQPQHF
>TRBV2|.|TRBJ2-5|.
TGTGCCAGCAGGTCCAGGGTGGTCGGTGAGACCCAGTACTTC
CASRSRVVGETQYF
>TRBV6-6|once|TRBJ2-7|.
TGTGCCAGCAGTTCGAACAGAGAGACCTACGAGCAGTACTTC
CASSSNRETYEQYF
>TRBV10-3|.|TRBJ2-3|.
TGTGCCAACAAGCAGGGGGAGGCAGATACGCAGTATTTT
CANKQGEADTQYF
>TRBV5-1|once|TRBJ1-4|.
TGCGCCAGCAGCTTGTTCCAGTCTAATGAAAAACTGTTTTTT
CASSLFQSNEKLFF
>TRBV5-4|.|TRBJ2-3|.
TGTGCCAGCAGCTTGGCCGGGGGGCAAGATACGCAGTATTTT
CASSLAGGQDTQYF
>TRBV5-1|.|TRBJ2-1|.
TGCGCCAGCAGCTCCACGGGGGGCCCCTGGGATGAGCAGTTCTTC
CASSSTGGPWDEQFF
>TRBV2|.|TRBJ2-1|TRBD2
TGTGCCAGCAGTGAAACGGGACTAATAAATGAGCAGTTCTTC
CASSETGLINEQFF
>TRBV27|.|TRBJ1-1|.
TGTGCCAGCAGTTCGTTCCACCCCGGGACAGAAGCTTTCTTT
CASSSFHPGTEAFF
>TRBV19|.|TRBJ1-2|TRBD1
TGTGCCAGTAGTATTACAGGGGAGTATGGCTACACCTTC
CASSITGEYGYTF
>TRBV6-6|.|TRBJ2-3|TRBD2
TGTGCCAGCAGTGTCCCCCTAGCGGGGGGAATAGATACGCAGTATTTT
CASSVPLAGGIDTQYF
>TRBV5-4|.|TRBJ2-7|TRBD1
TGTGCCAGCACCGGGGCGGACAGGGATGCCTACGAGCAGTACTTC
CASTGADRDAYEQYF
>TRBV5-1|few|TRBJ2-5|TRBD1
TGCGCCAGCAGCCGGACAGGGGGCGGAGAGACCCAGTACTTC
CASSRTGGGETQYF
>TRBV15|few|TRBJ2-3|TRBD2
TGTGCCACCAGCAGAGTTGCGGGAGGGGGCACAGATACGCAGTATTTT
CATSRVAGGGTDTQYF
>TRBV11-3|.|TRBJ1-3|TRBD1
TGTGCCAGCAGCTTATACAGGGGATCGGCTGGAAACACCATATATTTT
CASSLYRGSAGNTIYF
>TRBV11-2|.|TRBJ1-2|.
TGTGCCAGCAGCTCCAATTATAGGGAGGTCTATGGCTACACCTTC
CASSSNYREVYGYTF
>TRBV12-5|.|TRBJ1-4|.
TGTGCTAGTGGTTCCCCGAGGGGGATTGGGGAAAAACTGTTTTTT
CASGSPRGIGEKLFF
>TRBV14|.|TRBJ2-7|.
TGTGCCAGCAGCCAAGCGAAATGGCCAGACGAGCAGTACTTC
CASSQAKWPDEQYF
>TRBV27|.|TRBJ2-7|TRBD1
TGTGCCAGCAGACCGGGACCGGGACAGGCCTACGAGCAGTACTTC
CASRPGPGQAYEQYF
>TRBV21-1|once|TRBJ2-2|.
TGTGCCAGCAGCAAAGAGAAGGGACAGGGGGCAATAACCGGGGAGCTGTTTTTT
CASSKEKGQGAITGELFF
>TRBV14|few|TRBJ1-1|TRBD1
TGTGCCAGCAGCCTAGGGGACAGGAGGACTGAAGCTTTCTTT
CASSLGDRRTEAFF
>TRBV2|.|TRBJ2-5|.
TGTGCCAGCACCCGCCAAGAGACCCAGTACTTC
CASTRQETQYF
>TRBV18|.|TRBJ2-7|TRBD2
TGTGCCAGCTCACCACTGGCTAGCGGGAGCGACGAGCAGTACTTC
CASSPLASGSDEQYF